The entry below describes one T cell receptor beta chain. Sequenced by immunoSEQ multiplex PCR; TCRdb stores in-frame clones only, minus some. This table has a few hundred thousand clones, around 86% appearing once. The sample belongs to a study of blood T cell repertoires in COVID-19. V lost 2 bases, J lost 5 bases, and 8 bases stayed unmatched. The CDR3 runs 16 residues. The source is a woman between 35 and 50 years old with acute COVID-19. J is TRBJ1-5 and V is TRBV6-7, with 8 bases lining up with TRBD1. TRBV6-7 has ORF status, its function being uncertain. Sequenced material: PBMCs or T cells enriched from blood (not recorded which). The CDR3 DNA sequence: TGTGCCAGCAGTTACCCTCGGACAGGGTGGGATCAGCCCCAGCATTTT. This sequence encodes CASSYPRTGWDQPQHF.